A single sample gave rise to the 10 T cell receptor beta chains below, sequenced in a study of spatial heterogeneity in lung cancer (dated by TCRdb to about 2019). The receptor library was made with 5' RACE. These reads were obtained on a NextSeq 500. The public reads were reprocessed in TCRdb via fastp at Q25 and MiXCR, keeping in-frame beta chains. Here each entry gathers all rows of one CDR3 protein and keeps the most common genes and DNA. The sample yields about 45,000 distinct CDR3 sequences; about 22% were counted once. The top ten clonotypes cover 7% to 7.5% of the sample. The intended sense of this specimen's time point label: blood at routine non-recurrence follow-up after resection. The source material was PBMCs, sampled at follow-up. These receptors were collected from a female donor with early-stage non-small cell lung cancer.

This clonotype was counted only a few times. The chain links TRBV5-1 to TRBJ2-2, with no clear D. Germline V gives CDR1 SGHRS, CDR2 YFSETQ. The CDR3 sequence is 16 residues long. V lost 2 bases to trimming and J lost 3 bases, with 14 bases between them. Here the CDR3 reads CASSFGPSRDTGELFF. The CDR3 DNA sequence: TGCGCCAGCAGCTTCGGACCGAGCCGGGACACCGGGGAGCTGTTTTTT.

The chain is built from TRBV5-5 and TRBJ2-1; no firm D call. The CDR3 is 14 amino acids. Germline loops: CDR1 SGHKS, CDR2 YYEKEE (reference sequence). V lost 6 bases, J lost 6 bases, and 16 bases lay in between. In nucleotides, the CDR3 is TGTGCCAGCACCCACAGCCCTGGTCGCAATGAGCAGTTCTTC. This sequence encodes CASTHSPGRNEQFF.

This clonotype came up many times. V usage is TRBV20-1 and J usage is TRBJ2-1, with a tentative D call TRBD2 (5 bases). In germline, CDR1 is DFQATT, CDR2 SNEGSKA (reference sequence). The CDR3 length is 14 residues. Trimming took off 6 bases at V and 7 bases at J, with 19 bases between the two ends. The CDR3 DNA follows: TGCAGTGCCCCGGACTCCCGTCGAGAGAATGAGCAGTTCTTC. It is translated as CSAPDSRRENEQFF.

This chain's CDR3 is CASSLGQAVNSPLHF. The DNA for the CDR3 is TGTGCCAGCAGCTTGGGACAGGCGGTTAATTCACCCCTCCACTTT. The chain couples TRBV7-2 to TRBJ1-6; 8 bases match TRBD1. Germline CDR1 and CDR2: SGHTA and FQGNSA. With 3 bases clipped from V and 6 bases from J, the junction kept 4 bases outside the gene matches. The CDR3 sequence is 15 residues long.

The rearrangement links TRBV5-1 to TRBJ2-6; 8 bases are a match to TRBD1. The CDR3 spans 14 residues. Germline CDR1 SGHRS, CDR2 YFSETQ. V trimming: 0 bases; J trimming: 10 bases; junction bases outside the gene matches: 3. CDR3 coding DNA: TGCGCCAGCAGCTTGGTACAGGGGGTGAACGTCCTGACTTTC. Protein product: CASSLVQGVNVLTF.

This clonotype was counted many times. The chain has TRBV9 and TRBJ2-3; 9 nucleotides align to TRBD2. The CDR3 contains 17 residues. Trimming took 2 bases from V and 0 from J; bases not matched to a gene: 7. Germline CDR1 and CDR2: SGDLS and YYNGEE. This CDR3 reads CASSVTSGHASTDTQYF. The CDR3 nucleotides are TGTGCCAGCAGCGTCACTAGCGGGCACGCTAGCACAGATACGCAGTATTTT.

This clonotype was recorded a few times. The chain joins TRBV5-1 to TRBJ2-3; D is perhaps TRBD1 (6 bases). V lost 8 bases, J lost 2 bases, and 12 bases lay in between. CDR1 and CDR2 from the germline V gene are SGHRS and YFSETQ. The CDR3 is 13 amino acids. The CDR3 spells CASRQAYTDTQYF. As DNA, the CDR3 is TGCGCCAGTCGACAGGCCTACACAGATACGCAGTATTTT.

This clonotype was recorded many times. The genes are TRBV7-3 and TRBJ2-2, with D hard to call. Trimming cost V 5 bases and J 8 bases, with 18 bases left between them. The CDR3 spans 15 residues. The germline V gene has CDR1 SGHTA and CDR2 FQGTGA. Here the CDR3 DNA reads TGTGCCAGCAGCCCAGATCAGTCCTATAGAGGGGAGCTGTTTTTT. Its translation is CASSPDQSYRGELFF.

There are a few counts of this clonotype. This sequence joins TRBV2 and TRBJ1-6; D not resolved. V gave up 8 bases and J gave up 8 bases, with 10 bases separating them. The CDR3 length is 12 residues. Per germline, CDR1 SNHLY and CDR2 FYNNEI. CDR3 protein: CASSIEDSPLHF. CDR3 nucleotide sequence: TGTGCCAGCTCTATTGAGGATTCACCCCTCCACTTT.

In this sample, this clonotype turned up a few times. The chain couples TRBV5-1 to TRBJ1-1; no clear D gene. This CDR3 comprises 11 residues. The V end lost 5 bases, the J end lost 5 bases, and 7 bases lay between the germline ends. Germline V CDR1 and CDR2: SGHRS, YFSETQ. The CDR3 loop is CASRSGTEAFF. The DNA for the CDR3 is TGCGCCAGCAGAAGTGGGACTGAAGCTTTCTTT.